Listed here is a single T cell receptor beta chain. Its antigen is currently unknown. The sample is drawn from a study of blood T cells in healthy people across ages. Then a second PCR, running about 6 to 12 cycles, was carried out with a sample-barcoded 5' primer and a J-beta primer mix. TCRdb re-derived calls from the 5' RACE reads in MiXCR, one entry per CDR3 protein. The table includes about 1.1 million distinct CDR3 sequences, less than 45% detected once. This CDR3 contains 12 residues. The germline gives CDR1 LNHNV, CDR2 YYDKDF (reference sequence). Trimming pared 1 base from V and 4 bases from J, leaving 2 bases between. Study findings and constraints: Compared with aged donors, long-lived donors showed fewer expanded clones, suggesting selection. Age showed a roughly linear inverse relationship with TCR beta diversity per million T cells. TCR beta diversity tracked closely with naive T cell percentage.

This clonotype originated in a young man in good health. This chain uses TRBV15 with TRBJ1-5; D remains unclear. Sequencing was done on a sample of blood. The CDR3: CATSRANQPQHF. The CDR3 nucleotides read TGTGCCACCAGCAGAGCGAATCAGCCCCAGCATTTT.